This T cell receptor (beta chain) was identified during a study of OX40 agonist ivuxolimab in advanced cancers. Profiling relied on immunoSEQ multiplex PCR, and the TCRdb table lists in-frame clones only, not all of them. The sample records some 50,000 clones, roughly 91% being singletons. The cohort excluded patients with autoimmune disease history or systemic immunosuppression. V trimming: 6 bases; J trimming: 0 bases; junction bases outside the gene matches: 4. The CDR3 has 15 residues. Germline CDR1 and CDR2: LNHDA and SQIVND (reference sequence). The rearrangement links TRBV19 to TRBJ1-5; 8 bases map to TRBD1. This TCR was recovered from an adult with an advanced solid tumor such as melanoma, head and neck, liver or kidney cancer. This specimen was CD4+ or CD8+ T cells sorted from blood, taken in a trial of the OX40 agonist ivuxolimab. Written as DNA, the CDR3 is TGTGCCAGTAGGACAGGGGATCTTAGCAATCAGCCCCAGCATTTT. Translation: CASRTGDLSNQPQHF.